Given below is one TCR beta chain in context. This record belongs to a study of shared clonotypes between healthy human individuals. Generated by immunoSEQ multiplex PCR, the TCRdb table keeps only in-frame clones and is missing some. The sample yields about 2.4 million clones, 90% to 95% seen once. The V end was cut by 0 bases, the J end by 3 bases, with 13 bases between. The CDR3 runs to 15 residues. Per germline, CDR1 SGHRS and CDR2 YFSETQ. Sequencing used naive CD4+ T cells from PBMCs. Subset meaning: CD45RA+ positively selected. The receptor's source is a man younger than 35 in good health. Some clones in this sample may be carry-over from other donors' samples. This chain links TRBV5-1 with TRBJ2-7; possibly TRBD2 for D (6 bases). CDR3 residues: CASSLAGAGIYEQYF. The CDR3 DNA reads TGCGCCAGCAGCTTGGCCGGGGCGGGGATCTACGAGCAGTACTTC.